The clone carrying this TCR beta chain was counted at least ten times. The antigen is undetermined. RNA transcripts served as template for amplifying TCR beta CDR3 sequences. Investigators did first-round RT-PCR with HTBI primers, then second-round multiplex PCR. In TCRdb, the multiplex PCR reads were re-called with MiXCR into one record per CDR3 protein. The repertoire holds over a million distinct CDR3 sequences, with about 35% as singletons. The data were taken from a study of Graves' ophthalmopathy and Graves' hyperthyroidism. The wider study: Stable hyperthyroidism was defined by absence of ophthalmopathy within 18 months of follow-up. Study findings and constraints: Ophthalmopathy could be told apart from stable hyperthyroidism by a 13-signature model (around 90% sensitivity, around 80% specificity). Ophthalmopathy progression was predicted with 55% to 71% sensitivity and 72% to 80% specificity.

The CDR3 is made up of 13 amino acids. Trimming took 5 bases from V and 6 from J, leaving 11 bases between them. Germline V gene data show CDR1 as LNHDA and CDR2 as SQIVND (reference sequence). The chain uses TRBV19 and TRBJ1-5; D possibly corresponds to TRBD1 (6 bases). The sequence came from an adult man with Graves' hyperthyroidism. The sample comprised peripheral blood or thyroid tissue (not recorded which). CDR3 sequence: CASSPTDSQPQHF. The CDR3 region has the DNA TGTGCCAGTAGTCCCACGGACAGTCAGCCCCAGCATTTT. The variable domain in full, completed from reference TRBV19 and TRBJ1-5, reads DGGITQSPKYLFRKEGQNVTLSCEQNLNHDAMYWYRQDPGQGLRLIYYSQIVNDFQKGDIAEGYSVSREKKESFPLTVTSAQKNPTAFYLCASSPTDSQPQHFGDGTRLSIL.